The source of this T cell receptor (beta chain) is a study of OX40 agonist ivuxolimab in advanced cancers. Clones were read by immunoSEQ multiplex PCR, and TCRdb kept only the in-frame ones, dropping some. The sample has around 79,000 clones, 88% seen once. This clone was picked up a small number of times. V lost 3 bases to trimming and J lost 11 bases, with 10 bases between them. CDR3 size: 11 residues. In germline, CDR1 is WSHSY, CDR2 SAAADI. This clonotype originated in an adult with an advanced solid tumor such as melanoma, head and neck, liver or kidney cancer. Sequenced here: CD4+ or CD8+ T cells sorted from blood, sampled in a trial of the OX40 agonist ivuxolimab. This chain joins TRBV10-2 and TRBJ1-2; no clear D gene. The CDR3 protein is CASSDSAAYTF. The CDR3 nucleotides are TGCGCCAGCAGTGACAGTGCGGCTTACACCTTC.